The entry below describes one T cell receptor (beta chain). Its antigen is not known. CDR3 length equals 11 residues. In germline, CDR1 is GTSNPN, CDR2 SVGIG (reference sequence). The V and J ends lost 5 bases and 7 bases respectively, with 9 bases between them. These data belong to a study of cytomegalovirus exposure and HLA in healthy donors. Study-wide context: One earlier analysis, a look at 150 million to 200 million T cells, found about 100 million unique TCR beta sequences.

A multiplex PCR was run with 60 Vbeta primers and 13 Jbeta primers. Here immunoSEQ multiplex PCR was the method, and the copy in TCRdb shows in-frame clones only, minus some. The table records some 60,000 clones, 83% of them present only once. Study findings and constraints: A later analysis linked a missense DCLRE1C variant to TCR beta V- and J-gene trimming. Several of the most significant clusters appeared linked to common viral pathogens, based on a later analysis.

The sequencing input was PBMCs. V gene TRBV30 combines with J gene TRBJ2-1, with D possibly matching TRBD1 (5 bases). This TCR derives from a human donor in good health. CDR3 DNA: TGTGCCTGGGACAGATTAAATGAGCAGTTCTTC. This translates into CAWDRLNEQFF.